This T cell receptor (beta chain) is drawn from a study of response to subunit inactivated influenza vaccine. Study-level results: Authors suggested each seasonal flu vaccination may recruit only limited numbers of new T cells.

This CDR3 is 15 amino acids long. Looked up from germline, CDR1 is DFQATT and CDR2 is SNEGSKA (reference sequence). Germline trimming cut 6 bases from V and 8 bases from J; bases unmatched to any gene: 10. Remarks on this clonotype: Its antigen is not known.

TCRdb fed the RT-PCR reads into MiXCR, producing one record per CDR3 protein. The table lists some 850,000 distinct CDR3 sequences, approximately 17% of them singletons. V usage is TRBV20-1 and J usage is TRBJ1-6, with 10 bases that match TRBD1. The clonotype was recovered from a man aged 50 to 59 who received an inactivated influenza vaccine. The sequences come from PBMCs from blood, collected roughly 5 days after vaccination. In nucleotides, the CDR3 is TGCAGTGCCAAGCAATGGGGACAGGGGTATTCACCCCTCCACTTT. It codes for CSAKQWGQGYSPLHF.